This passage covers 3 T cell receptor beta chains from one sample sequenced in a study of response to subunit inactivated influenza vaccine. In TCRdb, the RT-PCR reads were re-called with MiXCR into one record per CDR3 protein. The sample has about 500,000 distinct CDR3 sequences; more than 15% are singletons. The material sequenced was CD4+ T cells sorted from PBMCs, taken less than 30 months after vaccination. The receptors here all came from a man aged 45 to 75 who received an inactivated influenza vaccine.

The rearrangement uses TRBV5-1 and TRBJ2-4; TRBD2 aligns across 7 bases. V shed 6 bases, J shed 6 bases, and the junction held 12 bases outside the gene matches. The CDR3 contains 15 residues. Germline V CDR1 and CDR2: SGHRS, YFSETQ. CDR3 amino acids: CASTAQDGEGNIQYF. The CDR3, as DNA: TGCGCCAGCACCGCCCAGGACGGGGAGGGAAACATTCAGTACTTC.

This clonotype was seen more than once but under ten times. The genes are TRBV5-1 and TRBJ2-1; perhaps TRBD1 as D (5 bases). Trimming left V 2 bases short and J 10 bases short, with 10 bases between. CDR1 is SGHRS, CDR2 YFSETQ, per germline. The length of the CDR3 is 12 residues. CDR3 DNA: TGCGCCAGCAGCTTTACAGGACACGAGCAGTTCTTC. Its translation: CASSFTGHEQFF.

This sequence joins TRBV5-1 and TRBJ2-2; TRBD2 is a possible D gene (6 bases). The CDR3 totals 15 residues. Germline CDR1 and CDR2: SGHRS and YFSETQ. V lost 4 bases and J 0 bases, leaving 10 bases between the germline ends. CDR3 nucleotides: TGCGCCAGCAGCGGTCGACTAGCGAACACCGGGGAGCTGTTTTTT. Amino acid sequence: CASSGRLANTGELFF.